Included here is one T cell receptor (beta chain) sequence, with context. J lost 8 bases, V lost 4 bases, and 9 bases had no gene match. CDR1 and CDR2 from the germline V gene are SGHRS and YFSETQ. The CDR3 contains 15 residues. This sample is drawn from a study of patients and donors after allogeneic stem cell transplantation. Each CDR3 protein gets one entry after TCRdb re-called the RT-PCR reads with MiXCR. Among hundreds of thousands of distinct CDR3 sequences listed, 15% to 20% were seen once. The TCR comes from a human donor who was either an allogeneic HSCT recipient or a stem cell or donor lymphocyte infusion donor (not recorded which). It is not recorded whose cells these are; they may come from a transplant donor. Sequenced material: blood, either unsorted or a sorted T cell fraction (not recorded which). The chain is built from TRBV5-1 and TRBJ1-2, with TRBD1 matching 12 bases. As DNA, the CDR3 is TGCGCCAGCAGCACCGGGGACAGGGGGCTCTGGGGCTACACCTTC. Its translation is CASSTGDRGLWGYTF.